These 31 T cell receptor beta chains were all obtained from the same sample, sequenced in a study of lymphopenia after photon versus proton radiotherapy. Sequencing was performed with immunoSEQ multiplex PCR; in TCRdb, only in-frame clones are kept and a portion is missing. The table shows approximately 160,000 clones, with 70% to 90% occurring only once. This specimen consisted of peripheral blood, obtained from a patient treated with photon-based radiotherapy. These receptors came from a man aged 50-59 years with gastric cancer.

The table lists this clone with many counts. The chain has TRBV30 and TRBJ1-5; tentatively, D is TRBD1 (5 bases). Trimming left V 3 bases short and J 0 bases short, with 12 bases between. This CDR3 spans 15 amino acids. Germline CDR1 reads GTSNPN; CDR2 reads SVGIG (reference sequence). CDR3 nucleotides: TGTGCCTGGAGCAAGGGGACGGCTAGCAATCAGCCCCAGCATTTT. This gives the protein CAWSKGTASNQPQHF. The full variable domain, completed using reference TRBV30 and TRBJ1-5, is SQTIHQWPATLVQPVGSPLSLECTVEGTSNPNLYWYRQAAGRGLQLLFYSVGIGQISSEVPQNLSASRPQDRQFILSSKKLLLSDSGFYLCAWSKGTASNQPQHFGDGTRLSIL.

Only a few counts were recorded for this clone. The chain combines TRBV28 with TRBJ2-2; D is uncertain. Germline V CDR1 and CDR2: MDHEN, SYDVKM. V was pared by 3 bases and J by 12 bases, with 23 bases between. The CDR3 sequence is 16 residues long. CDR3 protein: CASSLTPPSEVGKLFF. CDR3 in DNA: TGTGCCAGCAGTTTGACCCCCCCCTCTGAGGTTGGGAAGCTGTTTTTT.

This rearrangement joins TRBV5-1 to TRBJ2-7, with D maybe TRBD1 (6 bases). The CDR3 sequence is 15 residues long. V lost 4 bases and J lost 5, with 19 bases in between. Germline V gives CDR1 SGHRS, CDR2 YFSETQ. The DNA for the CDR3 is TGCGCCAGCAGCCCACAGGGCGGAGTCCGTAACGAGCAGTACTTC. It encodes CASSPQGGVRNEQYF.

The chain couples TRBV28 to TRBJ1-1; D is possibly TRBD1 (6 bases). Trimming took 9 bases from V and 1 from J, leaving 24 bases between them. Germline loops: CDR1 MDHEN, CDR2 SYDVKM. This CDR3 comprises 17 residues. CDR3 amino acids: CASLQGGGLNRNTEAFF. In nucleotides, the CDR3 is TGTGCCAGTTTACAGGGCGGAGGGCTTAATAGGAACACTGAAGCTTTCTTT.

The table lists this clone with a count of one. J is TRBJ2-1 and V is TRBV6-5; D may be TRBD1 (5 bases). The CDR3 has 15 amino acids. V was shortened by 6 bases and J by 7 bases, with 19 bases between the two germline ends. Germline assignment: CDR1 MNHEY and CDR2 SVGAGI. The chain's CDR3 is CASSPDRKIGNEQFF. In DNA, the CDR3 is TGTGCCAGCAGCCCTGACAGAAAAATAGGAAATGAGCAGTTCTTC.

This chain joins TRBV4-2 and TRBJ1-5; perhaps TRBD1 as D (5 bases). V was pared by 4 bases and J by 0 bases, with 22 bases between. Germline V CDR1 and CDR2: LGHNA, YNFKEQ. The CDR3 consists of 19 residues. CDR3 sequence: CASSPGGGGATYSNQPQHF. The CDR3 nucleotides read TGTGCCAGCAGCCCGGGCGGAGGAGGGGCAACTTATAGCAATCAGCCCCAGCATTTT.

This clone came up a few times. At the DNA level, this CDR3 is encoded by other sequences in the same sample as well. The V call is TRBV11-3, the J call TRBJ2-3, with unresolved D. Germline V gives CDR1 SGHNT, CDR2 YENEEA. The CDR3 has 14 amino acids. The V gene lost 2 bases and the J gene lost 0 bases, with 6 bases spanning the gap. The CDR3 DNA follows: TGTGCCAGCAGCTTAACATCTAGCACAGATACGCAGTATTTT. Translated: CASSLTSSTDTQYF.

The chain recombines TRBV30 with TRBJ1-2; no reliable D call. The CDR3 totals 12 residues. Deletions cut 3 bases from V and 8 bases from J, with 13 bases between. Germline CDR1 and CDR2: GTSNPN and SVGIG (reference sequence). The CDR3 protein is CAWRPSQRGYTF. The CDR3 bases are TGTGCCTGGAGGCCCAGCCAAAGGGGCTACACCTTC.

This chain links TRBV6-5 with TRBJ1-5, with a tentative D call TRBD1 (5 bases). The germline V gene encodes CDR1 MNHEY and CDR2 SVGAGI. This CDR3 has 15 residues. V lost 0 bases and J lost 6, with 12 bases in between. The DNA of the CDR3 is TGTGCCAGCAGTTACTCCAGGGAATACGGTCAGCCCCAGCATTTT. It specifies CASSYSREYGQPQHF.

The rearrangement uses TRBV27 and TRBJ2-7; D not resolved. Trimming took 2 bases from V and 3 from J, leaving 11 bases between them. The CDR3 sequence is 14 residues long. Germline V gene data show CDR1 as MNHEY and CDR2 as SMNVEV (reference sequence). The CDR3 region is CASSLLSSDYEQYF. The CDR3 DNA reads as TGTGCCAGCAGTTTACTTAGTTCGGACTACGAGCAGTACTTC.

This clone appeared once. The genes are TRBV30 and TRBJ2-5; D gene uncertain. Trimming removed 0 bases at V and 4 bases at J, with 6 bases between. The CDR3 is made up of 12 amino acids. Looked up from germline, CDR1 is GTSNPN and CDR2 is SVGIG (reference sequence). The CDR3 protein is CAWSVYPETQYF. DNA of the CDR3: TGTGCCTGGAGTGTATATCCAGAGACCCAGTACTTC.

The genes are TRBV2 and TRBJ2-5; 14 positions match TRBD2. With V trimmed by 3 bases and J by 5 bases, 5 bases remained unmatched. CDR3 length: 16 residues. Germline values: CDR1 SNHLY, CDR2 FYNNEI. CDR3 nucleotides: TGTGCCAGCAGTGAGACTAGCGGGAGGGCCGAGGAGACCCAGTACTTC. It is translated as CASSETSGRAEETQYF. The full variable domain, with the rest looked up from reference TRBV2 and TRBJ2-5, is EPEVTQTPSHQVTQMGQEVILRCVPISNHLYFYWYRQILGQKVEFLVSFYNNEISEKSEIFDDQFSVERPDGSNFTLKIRSTKLEDSAMYFCASSETSGRAEETQYFGPGTRLLVL.

The chain carries TRBV29-1 and TRBJ2-1; 11 bases map to TRBD2. This CDR3 region has 16 residues. Losses at the gene ends were 5 bases for V and 8 bases for J; bases not matched to a gene: 14. Germline V CDR1 and CDR2: SQVTM, ANQGSEA. This chain's CDR3 is CSVLSGRAPNNDEQFF. The CDR3 region has the DNA TGCAGCGTTCTTAGCGGGAGGGCTCCTAATAATGATGAGCAGTTCTTC.

V gene TRBV6-5 combines with J gene TRBJ1-3, with a weak D call TRBD1 (5 bases). Germline lookup yields CDR1 MNHEY and CDR2 SVGAGI. CDR3 length: 16 residues. V was shortened by 0 bases and J by 3 bases, with 12 bases between the two germline ends. CDR3 nucleotides: TGTGCCAGCAGTTACTCCAGAAGAGGGGTTGGAAACACCATATATTTT. This gives the protein CASSYSRRGVGNTIYF.

In its sample, this clone was seen a few times. The chain has TRBV7-9 and TRBJ2-2, with unresolved D. The V gene's germline CDR1 is SEHNR and CDR2 FQNEAQ (reference sequence). The CDR3 is 16 residues long. The V end lost 5 bases, the J end lost 1 base, and 14 bases lay between the germline ends. The DNA for the CDR3 is TGTGCCAGCAGCCCTAAGTTCAGATTGAACACCGGGGAGCTGTTTTTT. The encoded protein is CASSPKFRLNTGELFF.

V gene TRBV7-9 combines with J gene TRBJ2-7; 8 bases are a match to TRBD1. Germline-derived CDR1 and CDR2 are SEHNR and FQNEAQ (reference sequence). V gave up 5 bases and J gave up 9 bases; unmatched junction bases: 9. The CDR3 is made up of 13 amino acids. The CDR3 loop is CASSAGQGTGQYF. Here the CDR3 DNA reads TGTGCCAGCAGCGCCGGACAGGGTACCGGGCAGTACTTC.

The chain recombines TRBV9 with TRBJ2-7; 9 nucleotides match TRBD2. CDR1 is SGDLS, CDR2 YYNGEE, per germline. V shed 0 bases, J shed 5 bases, and the junction held 6 bases outside the gene matches. This CDR3 comprises 15 residues. Here the CDR3 reads CASSVGRSGRNEQYF. CDR3 in DNA: TGTGCCAGCAGCGTAGGCCGTAGCGGGAGAAACGAGCAGTACTTC.

This chain joins TRBV5-6 and TRBJ1-1; D gene ambiguous. V lost 4 bases to trimming and J lost 13 bases, with 29 bases between them. Germline V gene sequence: CDR1 SGHDT, CDR2 YYEEEE. The CDR3 sequence is 16 residues long. The CDR3 loop is CASSAVVGPLLLGDFF. CDR3 DNA sequence: TGTGCCAGCAGCGCGGTGGTCGGTCCACTGTTATTAGGTGATTTCTTT. Full variable domain (rest looked up from reference TRBV5-6 and TRBJ1-1): DAGVTQSPTHLIKTRGQQVTLRCSPKSGHDTVSWYQQALGQGPQFIFQYYEEEERQRGNFPDRFSGHQFPNYSSELNVNALLLGDSALYLCASSAVVGPLLLGDFFGQGTRLTVV.

This rearrangement joins TRBV14 to TRBJ2-7; D gene unclear. CDR3 length equals 16 residues. V lost 0 bases and J lost 2, with 14 bases in between. Per the germline V gene, CDR1 is SGHDN and CDR2 is FVKESK. The CDR3, as DNA: TGTGCCAGCAGCCAAGAGGGCATGGTGGGGACCTACGAGCAGTACTTC. Encoded protein: CASSQEGMVGTYEQYF.

The J gene is TRBJ2-1, the V gene TRBV27; tentatively, D is TRBD1 (6 bases). V dropped 0 bases and J dropped 4 bases, with 13 bases sitting between them. CDR3 length: 16 amino acids. Germline V CDR1 and CDR2: MNHEY, SMNVEV (reference sequence). The CDR3 reads CASSLSAGDTYNEQFF. CDR3 sequence (DNA): TGTGCCAGCAGTTTATCCGCAGGGGATACTTACAATGAGCAGTTCTTC.

The chain recombines TRBV5-1 with TRBJ2-3; 8 bases line up with TRBD2. The germline gives CDR1 SGHRS, CDR2 YFSETQ. Losses at the gene ends were 0 bases for V and 4 bases for J; bases not matched to a gene: 7. This CDR3 comprises 16 residues. This CDR3 reads CASSLAYSGAPDTQYF. The DNA of the CDR3 is TGCGCCAGCAGCTTGGCCTATAGCGGGGCGCCAGATACGCAGTATTTT.

This clone was detected only once. This rearrangement joins TRBV4-3 to TRBJ2-1; TRBD2 matches 14 bases. Germline V gene lookup returns CDR1 LGHNA and CDR2 YSLEER. The CDR3 contains 18 residues. V shed 5 bases and J 6 bases; nucleotides not matched to a gene: 12. The CDR3 nucleotides are TGCGCCAGCAGCACCTCGCGTCCGGGACTAGCGGGAGTCAATGAGCAGTTCTTC. It translates to CASSTSRPGLAGVNEQFF.

The rearrangement joins TRBV5-5 to TRBJ1-2; 10 bases match TRBD1. J gave up 5 bases and V 4 bases, and 8 bases lay outside the gene matches. The CDR3 loop spans 15 amino acids. In germline, CDR1 is SGHKS, CDR2 YYEKEE (reference sequence). CDR3 sequence reads: CASSITDRGWYGYTF. The DNA for the CDR3 is TGTGCCAGCAGCATAACGGACAGGGGGTGGTATGGCTACACCTTC.

The CDR3 protein is CASSLSRGMNTEAFF. The CDR3 region has the DNA TGCGCCAGCAGCTTGAGTCGGGGTATGAACACTGAAGCTTTCTTT. V gene TRBV5-1 combines with J gene TRBJ1-1, with no clear D. Germline CDR1 is SGHRS and CDR2 is YFSETQ. Trimming took off 1 base at V and 0 bases at J, with 10 bases between the two ends. This CDR3 is built from 15 residues.

The gene calls are TRBV18 and TRBJ1-1; D unclear. Germline V gives CDR1 KGHSH, CDR2 LQKENI. Between the trimmed V and J ends, which lost 3 bases and 8 bases, there was a span of 7 bases. This CDR3 has 11 residues. CDR3 coding DNA: TGTGCCAGCTCACCGTCCGAGGAAGCTTTCTTT. Its translation is CASSPSEEAFF.

This chain joins TRBV6-5 and TRBJ2-2, with 8 bases aligning to TRBD1. Trimming took 7 bases from V and 4 from J; bases not matched to a gene: 5. The V gene's germline CDR1 is MNHEY and CDR2 SVGAGI. This CDR3 has 14 amino acids. CDR3: CASTMDRVTGELFF. CDR3 nucleotide sequence: TGTGCCAGCACCATGGACAGGGTCACCGGGGAGCTGTTTTTT.

This sequence joins TRBV6-5 and TRBJ2-2; TRBD1 matches at 7 bases. The germline V gene encodes CDR1 MNHEY and CDR2 SVGAGI. The CDR3 has 13 residues. V was pared by 7 bases and J by 9 bases, with 8 bases of the junction left unmatched. CDR3 coding DNA: TGTGCCAGCACCGAGACGACAGGGCGGGAGCTGTTTTTT. This gives the protein CASTETTGRELFF.

The chain couples TRBV18 to TRBJ1-1, with 7 bases lining up with TRBD1. The V gene's germline CDR1 is KGHSH and CDR2 LQKENI. This CDR3 comprises 16 residues. The V and J ends lost 3 bases and 3 bases, in that order; junction bases with no gene match: 10. The CDR3 reads CASSPLGQEGYTEAFF. The DNA for the CDR3 is TGTGCCAGCTCACCCCTTGGACAGGAGGGGTACACTGAAGCTTTCTTT.

The J gene is TRBJ2-7, the V gene TRBV18; D is unclear. V gave up 2 bases and J gave up 6 bases, with 11 bases separating them. The CDR3 is 13 amino acids. Germline assignment: CDR1 KGHSH and CDR2 LQKENI. The CDR3 DNA follows: TGTGCCAGCTCACCAATGGGCGGCCTCGAGCAGTACTTC. Its translation is CASSPMGGLEQYF. Variable domain in full (rest from reference TRBV18 and TRBJ2-7): NAGVMQNPRHLVRRRGQEARLRCSPMKGHSHVYWYRQLPEEGLKFMVYLQKENIIDESGMPKERFSAEFPKEGPSILRIQQVVRGDSAAYFCASSPMGGLEQYFGPGTRLTVT.

The chain carries TRBV21-1 and TRBJ2-2; the D segment call TRBD1 is taken from the table without a DNA check. TRBV21-1 is classified as a pseudogene. This CDR3 region has 16 residues. This chain's CDR3 is CASSKVPGHRTGELFF. The CDR3 DNA reads as TGTGCCAGCAGCAAAGTCCCGGGACACCGGACCGGGGAGCTGTTTTTT.

The chain carries TRBV18 and TRBJ2-7; 8 nucleotides align to TRBD1. CDR3 length equals 14 residues. CDR1 and CDR2 (germline): KGHSH, LQKENI. J gave up 4 bases and V 6 bases, and 8 bases lay outside the gene matches. The CDR3 is CASSRDRTKYEQYF. The DNA for the CDR3 is TGTGCCAGCTCTCGGGACAGGACTAAGTACGAGCAGTACTTC.